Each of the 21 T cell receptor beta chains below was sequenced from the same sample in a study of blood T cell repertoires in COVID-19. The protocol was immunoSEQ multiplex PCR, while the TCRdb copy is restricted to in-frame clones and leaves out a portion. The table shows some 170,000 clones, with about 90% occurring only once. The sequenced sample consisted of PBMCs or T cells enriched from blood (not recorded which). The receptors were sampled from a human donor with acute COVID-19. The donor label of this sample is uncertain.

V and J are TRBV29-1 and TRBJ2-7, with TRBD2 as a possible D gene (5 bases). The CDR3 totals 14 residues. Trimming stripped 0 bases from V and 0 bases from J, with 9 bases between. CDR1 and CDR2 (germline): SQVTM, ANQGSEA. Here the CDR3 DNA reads TGCAGCGTTGAAGATCGGGATGACTCCTACGAGCAGTACTTC. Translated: CSVEDRDDSYEQYF.

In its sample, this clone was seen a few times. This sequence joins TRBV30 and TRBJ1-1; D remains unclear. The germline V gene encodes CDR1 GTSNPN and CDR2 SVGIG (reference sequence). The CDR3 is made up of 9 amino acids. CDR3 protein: CVASGGAFF. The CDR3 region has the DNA TGTGTCGCGAGCGGCGGAGCTTTCTTT.

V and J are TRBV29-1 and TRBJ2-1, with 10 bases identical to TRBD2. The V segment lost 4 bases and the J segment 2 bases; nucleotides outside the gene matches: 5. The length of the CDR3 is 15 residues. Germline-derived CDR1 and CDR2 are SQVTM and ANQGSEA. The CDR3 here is CSVGKRGGAYNEQFF. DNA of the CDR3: TGCAGCGTTGGGAAGCGGGGGGGTGCCTACAATGAGCAGTTCTTC.

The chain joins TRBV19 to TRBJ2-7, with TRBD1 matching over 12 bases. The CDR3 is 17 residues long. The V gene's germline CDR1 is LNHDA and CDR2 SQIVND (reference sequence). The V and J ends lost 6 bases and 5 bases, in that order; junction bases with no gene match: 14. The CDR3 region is CASSPNGDRGRFNEQYF. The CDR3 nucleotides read TGTGCCAGTAGCCCAAACGGGGACAGGGGGCGTTTTAACGAGCAGTACTTC.

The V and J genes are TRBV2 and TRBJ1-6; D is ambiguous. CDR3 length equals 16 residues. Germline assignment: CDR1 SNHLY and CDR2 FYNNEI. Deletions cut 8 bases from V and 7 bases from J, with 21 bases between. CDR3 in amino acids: CASSPGPAKENSPLHF. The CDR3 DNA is TGTGCCAGCTCCCCGGGTCCGGCAAAGGAGAATTCACCCCTCCACTTT.

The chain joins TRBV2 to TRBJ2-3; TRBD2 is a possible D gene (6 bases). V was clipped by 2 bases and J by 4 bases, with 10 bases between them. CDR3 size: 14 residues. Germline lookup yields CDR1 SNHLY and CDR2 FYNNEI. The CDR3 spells CASSETGVADTQYF. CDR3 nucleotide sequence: TGTGCCAGCAGTGAAACGGGGGTAGCAGATACGCAGTATTTT.

CDR3 loop: CASSVPGQGAPGANVLTF. CDR3 DNA sequence: TGTGCCAGCAGCGTGCCGGGACAGGGGGCTCCCGGGGCCAACGTCCTGACTTTC. The chain has TRBV5-4 and TRBJ2-6; 12 bases map to TRBD1. The CDR3 is 18 residues long. CDR1 is SGHNT, CDR2 YYREEE, per germline (reference sequence). V was pared by 4 bases and J by 4 bases, with 9 bases of the junction left unmatched.

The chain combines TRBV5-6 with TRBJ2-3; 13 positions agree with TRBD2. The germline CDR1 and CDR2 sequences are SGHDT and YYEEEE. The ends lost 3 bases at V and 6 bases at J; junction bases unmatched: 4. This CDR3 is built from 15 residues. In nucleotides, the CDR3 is TGTGCCAGCAGCTGGGGACTAGCGGGGACCGATACGCAGTATTTT. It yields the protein CASSWGLAGTDTQYF.

CDR3 protein: CASSFYAGVNEKLFF. In nucleotides, the CDR3 is TGTGCCAGCAGCTTCTATGCAGGGGTTAATGAAAAACTGTTTTTT. The chain recombines TRBV5-8 with TRBJ1-4; tentative D call: TRBD1 (6 bases). The CDR3 runs to 15 residues. Per the germline V gene, CDR1 is SGHTS and CDR2 is YDEGEE. The V gene lost 2 bases and the J gene lost 4 bases, with 12 bases spanning the gap.

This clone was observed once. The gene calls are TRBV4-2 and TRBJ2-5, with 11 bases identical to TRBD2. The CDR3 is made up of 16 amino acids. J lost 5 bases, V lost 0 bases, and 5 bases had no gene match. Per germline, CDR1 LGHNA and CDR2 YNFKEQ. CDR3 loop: CASSQDLAGGVETQYF. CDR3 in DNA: TGTGCCAGCAGCCAAGACCTAGCGGGGGGCGTTGAGACCCAGTACTTC.

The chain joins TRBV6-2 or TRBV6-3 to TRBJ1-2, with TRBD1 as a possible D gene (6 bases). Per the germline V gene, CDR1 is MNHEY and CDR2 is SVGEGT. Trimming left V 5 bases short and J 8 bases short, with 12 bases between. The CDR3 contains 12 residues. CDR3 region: CASSQAQGGYTF. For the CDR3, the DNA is TGTGCCAGCAGTCAGGCCCAGGGGGGCTACACCTTC.

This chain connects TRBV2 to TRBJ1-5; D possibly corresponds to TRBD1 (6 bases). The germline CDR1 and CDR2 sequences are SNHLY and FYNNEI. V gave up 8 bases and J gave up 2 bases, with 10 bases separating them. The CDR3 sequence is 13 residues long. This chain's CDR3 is CASGGEGNQPQHF. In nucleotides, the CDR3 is TGTGCCAGCGGGGGCGAAGGCAATCAGCCCCAGCATTTT.

The CDR3 DNA is TGCGCCAGCAGCTTGTCCCAGGGGCGAGGCACTGAAGCTTTCTTT. It is translated as CASSLSQGRGTEAFF. The chain couples TRBV5-1 to TRBJ1-1; tentative D call: TRBD1 (6 bases). Per germline, CDR1 SGHRS and CDR2 YFSETQ. This CDR3 is 15 amino acids long. Trimming took off 1 base at V and 4 bases at J, with 14 bases between the two ends.

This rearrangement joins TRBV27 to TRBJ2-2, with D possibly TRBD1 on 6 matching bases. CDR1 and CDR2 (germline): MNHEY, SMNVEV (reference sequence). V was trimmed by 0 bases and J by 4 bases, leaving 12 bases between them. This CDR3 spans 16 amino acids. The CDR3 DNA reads TGTGCCAGCAGTTTATCGTGGGGGCTACTCACCGGGGAGCTGTTTTTT. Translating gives CASSLSWGLLTGELFF.

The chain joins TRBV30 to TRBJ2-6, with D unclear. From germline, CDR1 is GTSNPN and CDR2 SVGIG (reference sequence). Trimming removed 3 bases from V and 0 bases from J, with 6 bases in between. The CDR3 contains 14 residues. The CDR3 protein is CAWRKSSGANVLTF. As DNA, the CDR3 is TGTGCCTGGAGAAAGAGCTCTGGGGCCAACGTCCTGACTTTC. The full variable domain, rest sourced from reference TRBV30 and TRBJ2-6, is SQTIHQWPATLVQPVGSPLSLECTVEGTSNPNLYWYRQAAGRGLQLLFYSVGIGQISSEVPQNLSASRPQDRQFILSSKKLLLSDSGFYLCAWRKSSGANVLTFGAGSRLTVL.

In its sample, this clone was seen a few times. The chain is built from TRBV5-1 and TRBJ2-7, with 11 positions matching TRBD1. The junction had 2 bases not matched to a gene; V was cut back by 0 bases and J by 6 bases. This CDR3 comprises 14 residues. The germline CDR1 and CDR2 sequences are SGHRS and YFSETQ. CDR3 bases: TGCGCCAGCAGCTTGGGGACAGGGGGCGCCGAGCAGTACTTC. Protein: CASSLGTGGAEQYF.

CDR3 loop: CASSATGDTEAFF. The CDR3 DNA is TGTGCCAGTAGTGCAACAGGAGACACTGAAGCTTTCTTT. The V call is TRBV19, the J call TRBJ1-1, with D tentatively TRBD1 (5 bases). This CDR3 has 13 residues. Per the germline V gene, CDR1 is LNHDA and CDR2 is SQIVND (reference sequence). V was clipped by 5 bases and J by 3 bases, with 10 bases between them.

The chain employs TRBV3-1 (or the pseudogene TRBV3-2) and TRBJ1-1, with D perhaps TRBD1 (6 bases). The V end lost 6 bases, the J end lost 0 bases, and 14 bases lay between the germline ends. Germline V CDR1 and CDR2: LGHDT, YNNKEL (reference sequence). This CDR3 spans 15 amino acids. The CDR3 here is CASRKGGAMNTEAFF. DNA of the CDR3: TGTGCCAGCAGAAAAGGGGGGGCCATGAACACTGAAGCTTTCTTT.

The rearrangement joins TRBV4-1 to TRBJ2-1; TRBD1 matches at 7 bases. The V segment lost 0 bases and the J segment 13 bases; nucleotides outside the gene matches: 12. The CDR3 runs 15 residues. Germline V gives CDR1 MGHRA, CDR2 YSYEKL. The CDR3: CASSQDSFRRQGQFF. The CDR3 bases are TGCGCCAGCAGCCAAGATTCCTTCCGGCGACAGGGTCAGTTCTTC.

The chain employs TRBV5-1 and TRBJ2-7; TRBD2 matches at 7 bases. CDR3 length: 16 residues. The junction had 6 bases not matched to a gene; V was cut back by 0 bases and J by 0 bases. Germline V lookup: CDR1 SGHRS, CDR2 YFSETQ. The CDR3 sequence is CASSLARTGGSYEQYF. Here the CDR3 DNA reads TGCGCCAGCAGCTTGGCTAGGACGGGAGGCTCCTACGAGCAGTACTTC.

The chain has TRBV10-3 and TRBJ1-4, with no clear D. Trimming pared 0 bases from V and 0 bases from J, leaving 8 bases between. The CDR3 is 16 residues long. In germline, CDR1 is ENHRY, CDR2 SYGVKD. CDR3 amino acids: CAISESAAATNEKLFF. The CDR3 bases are TGTGCCATCAGTGAGTCCGCGGCGGCAACTAATGAAAAACTGTTTTTT.